Shown below are 3 T cell receptor beta chains from a single sample sequenced in a study of blood T cell repertoires in COVID-19 (dated by TCRdb to the early 2020s). Library generation was performed with the immunoSEQ multiplex PCR assay. TCRdb's version of the immuneACCESS table is confined to in-frame rearrangements and falls short of the full clone set. An unresolved V gene accounts for under half of the shortfall where checked; the remainder is of unknown origin. The table for this sample lists some 120,000 clones; around 77% of them were counted only once. The ten most abundant clones make up over 6.5% of the sample. Sequenced: peripheral blood. The receptor source for this set is a human donor in a cohort sampled during active COVID-19.

CDR3 nucleotides: TGTGCCAGCAGTGAAACAGGGACAGGGTTGTTTACAGATACGCAGTATTTT. Translation gives CASSETGTGLFTDTQYF. J is TRBJ2-3 and V is TRBV2, with 9 bases identical to TRBD1. CDR1 is SNHLY, CDR2 FYNNEI, per germline. This CDR3 has 17 amino acids. V shed 2 bases, J shed 3 bases, and the junction held 9 bases outside the gene matches.

The V gene is TRBV11-3, the J gene TRBJ2-7; D call uncertain. Germline loops: CDR1 SGHNT, CDR2 YENEEA. V was cut by 5 bases and J by 2 bases, with 13 bases left in between. The CDR3 runs 14 residues. The CDR3, as DNA: TGTGCCAGCAGCCCCGGTAATGGTCCCTACGAGCAGTACTTC. It translates to CASSPGNGPYEQYF.

This sequence joins TRBV19 and TRBJ2-5; TRBD1 might be the D (6 bases). V shed 5 bases and J shed 3 bases, with 10 bases lying between them. This CDR3 is built from 13 residues. CDR1 and CDR2 (germline): LNHDA, SQIVND (reference sequence). The CDR3: CASSGDTEETQYF. The CDR3, as DNA: TGTGCCAGTAGTGGGGACACCGAAGAGACCCAGTACTTC.